The 19 T cell receptor beta chains below were found in one sample sequenced in a study of shared clonotypes between healthy human individuals. Positive CCR7 selection of CD45RO-negative cells yielded the naive CD8 cells, and terminally differentiated effector memory CD45RA+ cells were excluded. Only in-frame clones appear in the TCRdb table, and some are missing; sequencing was by immunoSEQ multiplex PCR. The repertoire holds about 1,800,000 clones, approximately 94% seen once, with 1.2% in the top ten. The sequenced sample was naive CD8+ T cells sorted from blood. Receptors originate from a man between 18 and 29 years old in good health.

This clone came up a few times. CDR3 sequence: CASSWVPDRVNTEAFF. The DNA for the CDR3 is TGTGCCAGCAGCTGGGTACCGGACAGGGTTAACACTGAAGCTTTCTTT. The chain is built from TRBV11-3 and TRBJ1-1; 8 bases fit TRBD1. J lost 2 bases, V lost 4 bases, and 9 bases had no gene match. This CDR3 has 16 amino acids. CDR1 and CDR2 from the germline V gene are SGHNT and YENEEA.

The chain couples TRBV9 to TRBJ2-1; D not resolved. The CDR3 is 15 amino acids. V lost 1 base to trimming and J lost 0 bases, with 8 bases between them. Germline V lookup: CDR1 SGDLS, CDR2 YYNGEE. The CDR3 spells CASSVKGSSYNEQFF. CDR3 nucleotide sequence: TGTGCCAGCAGCGTAAAGGGCAGCTCCTACAATGAGCAGTTCTTC.

The chain couples TRBV28 to TRBJ2-3; 15 bases match TRBD2. The CDR3 totals 19 residues. Looked up from germline, CDR1 is MDHEN and CDR2 is SYDVKM. After removal of 3 bases from V and 2 bases from J, the junction contained 9 bases not matched to a gene. CDR3 nucleotides: TGTGCCAGCAGTTTCCCCCTCGGACTAGCGGGGGGGCCCACAGATACGCAGTATTTT. This sequence encodes CASSFPLGLAGGPTDTQYF.

The J gene is TRBJ2-2, the V gene TRBV6-6; tentative D call: TRBD2 (6 bases). The V end was cut by 6 bases, the J end by 4 bases, with 12 bases between. The CDR3 consists of 14 residues. The germline gives CDR1 MNHNY, CDR2 SVGAGI (reference sequence). The CDR3 sequence is CASSLGAGTGELFF. Here the CDR3 DNA reads TGTGCCAGCAGCCTAGGAGCGGGCACCGGGGAGCTGTTTTTT.

This clone appeared a few times. The chain is built from TRBV4-1 and TRBJ1-1; a weak D match, TRBD1 (6 bases). CDR3 length equals 13 residues. Deletions cut 2 bases from V and 7 bases from J, with 11 bases between. Per germline, CDR1 MGHRA and CDR2 YSYEKL. The CDR3 coding sequence is TGCGCCAGCAGCCAACCGTGGACAGATGAAGCTTTCTTT. This encodes CASSQPWTDEAFF.

A remark on this clone: The sample contains more than one DNA sequence encoding this CDR3. This rearrangement joins TRBV10-3 to TRBJ2-3; D is ambiguous. Between the trimmed V and J ends, which lost 0 bases and 0 bases, there was a span of 1 base. Per germline, CDR1 ENHRY and CDR2 SYGVKD. The CDR3 runs 13 residues. This CDR3 is CAISESSTDTQYF. DNA of the CDR3: TGTGCCATCAGTGAGTCGAGCACAGATACGCAGTATTTT.

Comments on this clone: The sample holds other DNA sequences that translate to the same CDR3. Here the CDR3 reads CASSLDGMNTEAFF. In nucleotides, the CDR3 is TGTGCCAGCAGTCTGGACGGGATGAACACTGAAGCTTTCTTT. The chain couples TRBV6-5 to TRBJ1-1; D uncertain. The CDR3 loop spans 14 amino acids. Germline V gives CDR1 MNHEY, CDR2 SVGAGI. The V gene lost 5 bases and the J gene lost 0 bases, with 10 bases spanning the gap.

The chain joins TRBV27 to TRBJ1-3, with D tentatively TRBD1 (5 bases). Trimming pared 8 bases from V and 4 bases from J, leaving 9 bases between. CDR1 is MNHEY, CDR2 SMNVEV, per germline (reference sequence). This CDR3 is 12 amino acids long. The CDR3 DNA follows: TGTGCCAGCGGAAGGGGCGGAAACACCATATATTTT. Protein sequence: CASGRGGNTIYF.

J is TRBJ2-7 and V is TRBV5-6; unclear D gene. The CDR3 length is 15 residues. Per the germline V gene, CDR1 is SGHDT and CDR2 is YYEEEE. The germline V and J ends were trimmed by 3 bases and 0 bases, with 13 bases remaining between them. The CDR3 region is CASSSGFGVSYEQYF. The CDR3 coding sequence is TGTGCCAGCAGCTCAGGTTTTGGAGTCTCCTACGAGCAGTACTTC.

The chain links TRBV7-9 to TRBJ1-1; D gene uncertain. In germline, CDR1 is SEHNR, CDR2 FQNEAQ (reference sequence). The germline V and J ends were trimmed by 1 base and 5 bases, with 8 bases remaining between them. There are 13 residues in the CDR3. CDR3 sequence: CASSLGGWTEAFF. The CDR3 coding sequence is TGTGCCAGCAGCTTAGGGGGATGGACTGAAGCTTTCTTT.

The count of this clone is one. This CDR3 is also generated by other DNA sequences in the sample. The V gene is TRBV7-9, the J gene TRBJ2-1; D is ambiguous. CDR1 and CDR2 from the germline V gene are SEHNR and FQNEAQ (reference sequence). V was shortened by 2 bases and J by 9 bases, with 8 bases between the two germline ends. This CDR3 has 12 amino acids. CDR3 bases: TGTGCCAGCAGCTTATCAGCCATTGAGCAGTTCTTC. This sequence encodes CASSLSAIEQFF. Combining the CDR3 with reference TRBV7-9 and TRBJ2-1 gives the whole variable domain DTGVSQNPRHKITKRGQNVTFRCDPISEHNRLYWYRQTLGQGPEFLTYFQNEAQLEKSRLLSDRFSAERPKGSFSTLEIQRTEQGDSAMYLCASSLSAIEQFFGPGTRLTVL.

This chain connects TRBV4-3 to TRBJ2-1, with 7 nucleotides matching TRBD2. CDR3 length: 18 residues. V dropped 0 bases and J dropped 0; count of bases not matched to a gene: 8. Germline values: CDR1 LGHNA, CDR2 YSLEER. CDR3 coding DNA: TGCGCCAGCAGCCAAGAGGCGGTAGCGGGCGCCTCCTACAATGAGCAGTTCTTC. It is translated as CASSQEAVAGASYNEQFF.

The chain recombines TRBV10-3 with TRBJ2-5; 10 bases align to TRBD2. The V gene's germline CDR1 is ENHRY and CDR2 SYGVKD. This CDR3 is 15 amino acids long. J was trimmed by 5 bases and V by 4 bases; bases with no gene match: 7. CDR3 DNA sequence: TGTGCCATCAGTGGAACGACTAGCGGGTTGGAGACCCAGTACTTC. Translating it yields CAISGTTSGLETQYF.

V is TRBV19 and J is TRBJ2-7; 11 bases map to TRBD1. This CDR3 region has 15 residues. The V gene's germline CDR1 is LNHDA and CDR2 SQIVND (reference sequence). V lost 4 bases, J lost 4 bases, and 6 bases stayed unmatched. The CDR3 nucleotides are TGTGCCAGTAGTACCGGGACAGGGGGAGTATACGAGCAGTACTTC. Translating gives CASSTGTGGVYEQYF.

V is TRBV27 and J is TRBJ2-2; 7 bases are shared with TRBD1. Germline-derived CDR1 and CDR2 are MNHEY and SMNVEV (reference sequence). The trim removed 3 bases at V and 7 bases at J, leaving 2 bases unmatched. This CDR3 has 13 residues. DNA for the CDR3: TGTGCCAGCAGTTTGGGGACAGTCGGGGAGCTGTTTTTT. Encoded protein: CASSLGTVGELFF.

J is TRBJ1-1 and V is TRBV9, with D unresolved. The CDR3 covers 15 residues. The V end lost 0 bases, the J end lost 1 base, and 10 bases lay between the germline ends. The V gene's germline CDR1 is SGDLS and CDR2 YYNGEE. Here the CDR3 reads CASSVEAAENTEAFF. The DNA of the CDR3 is TGTGCCAGCAGCGTAGAGGCAGCGGAGAACACTGAAGCTTTCTTT.

Only a few counts were recorded for this clone. CDR3 loop: CASSLTVRPYNSPLHF. The DNA for the CDR3 is TGTGCCAGCAGCCTGACAGTGCGACCCTATAATTCACCCCTCCACTTT. V usage is TRBV11-2 and J usage is TRBJ1-6, with a weak D call TRBD1 (5 bases). CDR1 and CDR2 from the germline V gene are SGHAT and FQNNGV. The CDR3 covers 16 residues. V lost 5 bases to trimming and J lost 2 bases, with 13 bases between them.

A word on this clone: Other nucleotide sequences in the sample specify the same CDR3. This chain uses TRBV27 with TRBJ2-7; D gene ambiguous. This CDR3 has 13 amino acids. V lost 0 bases and J 4 bases, leaving 7 bases between the germline ends. CDR1 is MNHEY and CDR2 is SMNVEV in the germline V gene (reference sequence). Written as DNA, the CDR3 is TGTGCCAGCAGTTTATCCCCGACTTACGAGCAGTACTTC. It specifies CASSLSPTYEQYF.

The rearrangement links TRBV6-1 to TRBJ1-4; TRBD1 agrees at 8 bases. There are 15 residues in the CDR3. After removal of 1 base from V and 8 bases from J, the junction contained 6 bases not matched to a gene. Germline V CDR1 and CDR2: MNHNS, SASEGT. This CDR3 reads CASSEGSGGREKLFF. In DNA, the CDR3 is TGTGCCAGCAGTGAAGGTTCAGGGGGCCGGGAAAAACTGTTTTTT.